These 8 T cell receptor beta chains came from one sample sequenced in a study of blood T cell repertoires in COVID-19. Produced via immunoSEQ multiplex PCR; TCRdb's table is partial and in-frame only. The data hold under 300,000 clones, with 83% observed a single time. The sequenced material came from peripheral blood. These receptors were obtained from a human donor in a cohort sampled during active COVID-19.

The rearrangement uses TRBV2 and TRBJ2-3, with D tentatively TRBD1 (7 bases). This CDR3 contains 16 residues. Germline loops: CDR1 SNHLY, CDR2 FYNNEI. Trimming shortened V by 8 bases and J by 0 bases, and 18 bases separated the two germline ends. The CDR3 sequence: CASERGAGQSTDTQYF. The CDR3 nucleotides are TGTGCCAGCGAGAGAGGGGCGGGACAGAGCACAGATACGCAGTATTTT.

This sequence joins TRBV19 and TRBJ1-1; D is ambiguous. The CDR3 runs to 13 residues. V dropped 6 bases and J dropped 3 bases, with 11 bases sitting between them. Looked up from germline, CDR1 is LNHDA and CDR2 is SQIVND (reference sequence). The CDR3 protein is CASRNLAYTEAFF. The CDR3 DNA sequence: TGTGCCAGTAGAAACCTTGCGTACACTGAAGCTTTCTTT. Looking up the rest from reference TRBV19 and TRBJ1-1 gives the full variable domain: DGGITQSPKYLFRKEGQNVTLSCEQNLNHDAMYWYRQDPGQGLRLIYYSQIVNDFQKGDIAEGYSVSREKKESFPLTVTSAQKNPTAFYLCASRNLAYTEAFFGQGTRLTVV.

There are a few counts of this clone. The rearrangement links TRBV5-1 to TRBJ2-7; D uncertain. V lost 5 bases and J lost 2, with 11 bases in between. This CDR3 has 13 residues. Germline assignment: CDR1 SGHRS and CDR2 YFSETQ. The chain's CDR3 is CASSGQRPYEQYF. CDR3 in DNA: TGCGCCAGCAGTGGGCAGAGACCCTACGAGCAGTACTTC. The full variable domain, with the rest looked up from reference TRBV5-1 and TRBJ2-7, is KAGVTQTPRYLIKTRGQQVTLSCSPISGHRSVSWYQQTPGQGLQFLFEYFSETQRNKGNFPGRFSGRQFSNSRSEMNVSTLELGDSALYLCASSGQRPYEQYFGPGTRLTVT.

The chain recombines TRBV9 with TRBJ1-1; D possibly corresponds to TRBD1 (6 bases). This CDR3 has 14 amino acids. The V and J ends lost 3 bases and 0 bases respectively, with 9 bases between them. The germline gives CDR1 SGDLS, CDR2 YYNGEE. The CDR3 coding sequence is TGTGCCAGCAGCGAGGGGGTGGTGAACACTGAAGCTTTCTTT. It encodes CASSEGVVNTEAFF.

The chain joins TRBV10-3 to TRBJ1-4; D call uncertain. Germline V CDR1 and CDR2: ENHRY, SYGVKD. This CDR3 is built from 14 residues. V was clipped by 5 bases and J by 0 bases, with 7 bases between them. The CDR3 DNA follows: TGTGCCATCAGTCGGGATTCAACTAATGAAAAACTGTTTTTT. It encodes CAISRDSTNEKLFF.

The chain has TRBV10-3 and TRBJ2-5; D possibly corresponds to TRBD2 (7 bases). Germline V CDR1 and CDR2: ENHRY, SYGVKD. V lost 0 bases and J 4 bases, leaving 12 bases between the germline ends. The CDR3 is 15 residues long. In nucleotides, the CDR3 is TGTGCCATCAGTGAGTCGGATGGGGGGGCAGAGACCCAGTACTTC. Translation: CAISESDGGAETQYF.

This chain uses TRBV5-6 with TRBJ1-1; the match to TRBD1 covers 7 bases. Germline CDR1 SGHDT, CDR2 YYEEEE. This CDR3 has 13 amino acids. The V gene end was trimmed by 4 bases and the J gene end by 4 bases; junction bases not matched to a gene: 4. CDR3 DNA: TGTGCCAGCAGCCTGCACAGGGGCACTGAAGCTTTCTTT. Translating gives CASSLHRGTEAFF.

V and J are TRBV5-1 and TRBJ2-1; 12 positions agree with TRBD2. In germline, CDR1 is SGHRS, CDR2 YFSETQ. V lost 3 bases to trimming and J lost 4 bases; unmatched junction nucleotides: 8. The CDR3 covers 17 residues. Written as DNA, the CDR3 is TGCGCCAGCAGCTCTTTAACTAGCGGGAGGTGGTACAATGAGCAGTTCTTC. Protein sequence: CASSSLTSGRWYNEQFF. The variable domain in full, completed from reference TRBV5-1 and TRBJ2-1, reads KAGVTQTPRYLIKTRGQQVTLSCSPISGHRSVSWYQQTPGQGLQFLFEYFSETQRNKGNFPGRFSGRQFSNSRSEMNVSTLELGDSALYLCASSSLTSGRWYNEQFFGPGTRLTVL.